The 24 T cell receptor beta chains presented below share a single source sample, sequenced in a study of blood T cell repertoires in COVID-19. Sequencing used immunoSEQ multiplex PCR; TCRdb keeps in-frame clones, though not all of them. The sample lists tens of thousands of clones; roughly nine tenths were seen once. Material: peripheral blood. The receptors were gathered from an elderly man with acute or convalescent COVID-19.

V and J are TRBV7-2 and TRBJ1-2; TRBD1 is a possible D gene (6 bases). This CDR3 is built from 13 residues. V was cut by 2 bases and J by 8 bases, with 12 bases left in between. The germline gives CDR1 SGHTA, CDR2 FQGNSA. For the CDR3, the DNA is TGTGCCAGCAGCTTAAGGGGGAGTCGGGGCTACACCTTC. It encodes CASSLRGSRGYTF.

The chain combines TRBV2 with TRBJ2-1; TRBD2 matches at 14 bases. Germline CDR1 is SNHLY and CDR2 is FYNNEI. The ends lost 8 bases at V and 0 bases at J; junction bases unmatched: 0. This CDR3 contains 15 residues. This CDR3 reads CASGTSGSSYNEQFF. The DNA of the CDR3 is TGTGCCAGCGGGACTAGCGGGAGCTCCTACAATGAGCAGTTCTTC. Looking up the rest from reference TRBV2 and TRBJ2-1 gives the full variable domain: EPEVTQTPSHQVTQMGQEVILRCVPISNHLYFYWYRQILGQKVEFLVSFYNNEISEKSEIFDDQFSVERPDGSNFTLKIRSTKLEDSAMYFCASGTSGSSYNEQFFGPGTRLTVL.

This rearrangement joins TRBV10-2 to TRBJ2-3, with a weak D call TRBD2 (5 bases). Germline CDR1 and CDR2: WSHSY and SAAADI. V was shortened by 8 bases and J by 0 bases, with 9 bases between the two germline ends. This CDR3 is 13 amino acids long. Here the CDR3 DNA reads TGCGCCAGCGGCCGGACTAGCACAGATACGCAGTATTTT. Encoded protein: CASGRTSTDTQYF.

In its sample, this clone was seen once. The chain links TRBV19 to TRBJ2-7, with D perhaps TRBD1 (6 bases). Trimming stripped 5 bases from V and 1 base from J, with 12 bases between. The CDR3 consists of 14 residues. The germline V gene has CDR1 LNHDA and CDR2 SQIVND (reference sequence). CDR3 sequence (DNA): TGTGCCAGTAGTCTACAGGGATCTTCCTACGAGCAGTACTTC. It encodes CASSLQGSSYEQYF.

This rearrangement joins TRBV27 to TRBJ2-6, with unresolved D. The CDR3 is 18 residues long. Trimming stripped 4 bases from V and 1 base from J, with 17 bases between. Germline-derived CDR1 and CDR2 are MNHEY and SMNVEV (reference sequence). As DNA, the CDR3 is TGTGCCAGCAGTTACGGCGACATGGCCGCTTCTGGGGCCAACGTCCTGACTTTC. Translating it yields CASSYGDMAASGANVLTF.

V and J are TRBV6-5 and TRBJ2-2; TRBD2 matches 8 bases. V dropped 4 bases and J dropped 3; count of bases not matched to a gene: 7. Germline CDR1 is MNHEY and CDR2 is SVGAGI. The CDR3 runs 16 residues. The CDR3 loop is CASSSMTSADTGELFF. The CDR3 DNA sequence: TGTGCCAGCAGTTCGATGACTAGCGCAGACACCGGGGAGCTGTTTTTT.

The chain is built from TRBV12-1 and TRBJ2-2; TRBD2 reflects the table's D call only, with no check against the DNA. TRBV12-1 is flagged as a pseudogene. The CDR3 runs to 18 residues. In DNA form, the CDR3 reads TGTGCCAGCAGCCCTCTTGGACTAGCGGGAGGAAAGACCGGGGAGCTGTTTTTT. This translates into CASSPLGLAGGKTGELFF.

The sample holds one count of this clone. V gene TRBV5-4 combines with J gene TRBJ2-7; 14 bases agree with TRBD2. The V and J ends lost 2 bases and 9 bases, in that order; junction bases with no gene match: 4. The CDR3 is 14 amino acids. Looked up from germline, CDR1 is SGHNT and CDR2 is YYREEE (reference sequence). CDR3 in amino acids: CASSFPGTSGRQYF. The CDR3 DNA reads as TGTGCCAGCAGCTTTCCCGGGACTAGCGGGAGGCAGTACTTC.

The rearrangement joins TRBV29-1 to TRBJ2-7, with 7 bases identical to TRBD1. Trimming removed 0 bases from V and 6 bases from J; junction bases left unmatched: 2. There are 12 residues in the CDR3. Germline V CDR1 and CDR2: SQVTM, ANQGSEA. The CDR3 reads CSVEEGGGEQYF. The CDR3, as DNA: TGCAGCGTTGAAGAAGGGGGCGGCGAGCAGTACTTC.

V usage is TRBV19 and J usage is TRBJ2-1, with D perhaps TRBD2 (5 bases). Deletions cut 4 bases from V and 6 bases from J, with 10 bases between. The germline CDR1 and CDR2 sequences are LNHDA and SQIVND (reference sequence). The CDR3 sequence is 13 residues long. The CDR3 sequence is CASSTWEFNEQFF. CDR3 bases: TGTGCCAGTAGTACGTGGGAGTTCAATGAGCAGTTCTTC.

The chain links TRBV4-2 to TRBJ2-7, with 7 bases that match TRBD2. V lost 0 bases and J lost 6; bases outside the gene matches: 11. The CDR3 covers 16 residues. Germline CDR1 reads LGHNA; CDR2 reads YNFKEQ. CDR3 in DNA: TGTGCCAGCAGCCAAGAATCGGAGGGAGGGCCCCGCGAGCAGTACTTC. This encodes CASSQESEGGPREQYF.

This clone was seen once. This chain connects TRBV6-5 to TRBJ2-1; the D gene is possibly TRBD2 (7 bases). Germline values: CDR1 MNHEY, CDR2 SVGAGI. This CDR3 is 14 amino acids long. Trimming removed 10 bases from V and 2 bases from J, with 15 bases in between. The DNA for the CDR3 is TGTGCCACCGGAGGGGGGGCGCCCTACAATGAGCAGTTCTTC. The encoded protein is CATGGGAPYNEQFF.

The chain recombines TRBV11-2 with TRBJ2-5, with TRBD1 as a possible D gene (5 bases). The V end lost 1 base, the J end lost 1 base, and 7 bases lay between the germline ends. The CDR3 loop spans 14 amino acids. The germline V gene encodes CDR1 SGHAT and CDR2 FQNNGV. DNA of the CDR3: TGTGCCAGCAGCTTAGGGGGCTTCCAAGAGACCCAGTACTTC. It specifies CASSLGGFQETQYF.

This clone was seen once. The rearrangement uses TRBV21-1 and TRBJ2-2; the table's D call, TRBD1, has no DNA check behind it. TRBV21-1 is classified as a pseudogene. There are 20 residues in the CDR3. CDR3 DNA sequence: TGTGCCAGCAGCGACCGGGGGCAGGGGGATTTTCCAACGAACACCGGGGAGCTGTTTTTT. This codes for CASSDRGQGDFPTNTGELFF.

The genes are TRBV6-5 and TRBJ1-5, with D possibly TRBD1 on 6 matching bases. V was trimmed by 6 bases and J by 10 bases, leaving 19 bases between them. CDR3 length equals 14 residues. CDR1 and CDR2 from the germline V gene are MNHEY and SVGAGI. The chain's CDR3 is CASRHRDRDSPQHF. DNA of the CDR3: TGTGCCAGCAGACACAGGGATAGGGATTCCCCCCAGCATTTT.

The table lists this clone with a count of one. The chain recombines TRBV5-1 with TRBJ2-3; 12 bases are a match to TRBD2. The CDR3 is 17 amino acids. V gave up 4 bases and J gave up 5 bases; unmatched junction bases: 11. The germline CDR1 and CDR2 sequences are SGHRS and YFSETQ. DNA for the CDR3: TGCGCCAGCAGCATGAAAGCCGTGGGACTAGCGGGAGATACGCAGTATTTT. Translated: CASSMKAVGLAGDTQYF. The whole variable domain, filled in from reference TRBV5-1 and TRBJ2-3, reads KAGVTQTPRYLIKTRGQQVTLSCSPISGHRSVSWYQQTPGQGLQFLFEYFSETQRNKGNFPGRFSGRQFSNSRSEMNVSTLELGDSALYLCASSMKAVGLAGDTQYFGPGTRLTVL.

This CDR3 is CASSFTGAGGYTF. CDR3 nucleotides: TGCGCCAGCAGCTTTACAGGGGCCGGTGGCTACACCTTC. The V and J genes are TRBV5-1 and TRBJ1-2; 7 nucleotides agree with TRBD1. J gave up 7 bases and V 2 bases, and 5 bases lay outside the gene matches. This CDR3 is 13 amino acids long. The germline gives CDR1 SGHRS, CDR2 YFSETQ.

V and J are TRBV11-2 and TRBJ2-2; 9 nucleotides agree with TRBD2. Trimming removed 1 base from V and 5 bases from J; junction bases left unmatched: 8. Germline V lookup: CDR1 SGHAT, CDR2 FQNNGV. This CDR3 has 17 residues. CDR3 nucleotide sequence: TGTGCCAGCAGCTTAGGCTATAGCGGGAGTGGTACCGGGGAGCTGTTTTTT. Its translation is CASSLGYSGSGTGELFF.

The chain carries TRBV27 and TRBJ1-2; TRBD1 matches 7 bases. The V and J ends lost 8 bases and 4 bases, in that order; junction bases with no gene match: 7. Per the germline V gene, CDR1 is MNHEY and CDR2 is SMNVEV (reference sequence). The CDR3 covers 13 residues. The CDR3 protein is CASASQGGYGYTF. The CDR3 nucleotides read TGTGCCAGCGCCAGTCAGGGGGGCTATGGCTACACCTTC.

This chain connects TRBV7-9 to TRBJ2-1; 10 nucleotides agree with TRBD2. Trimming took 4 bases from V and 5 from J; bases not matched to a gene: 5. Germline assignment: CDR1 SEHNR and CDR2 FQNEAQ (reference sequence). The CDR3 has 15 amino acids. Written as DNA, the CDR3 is TGTGCCAGCAGCTCCCTAGCGGGAGTAGACAATGAGCAGTTCTTC. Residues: CASSSLAGVDNEQFF.

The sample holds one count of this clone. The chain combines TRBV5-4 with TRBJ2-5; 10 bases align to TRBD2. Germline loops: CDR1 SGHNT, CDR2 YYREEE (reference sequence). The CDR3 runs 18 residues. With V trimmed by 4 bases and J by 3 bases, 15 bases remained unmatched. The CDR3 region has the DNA TGTGCCAGCAGCCAAGGGACTAGCGCGAACCTGGCGGAAGAGACCCAGTACTTC. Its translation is CASSQGTSANLAEETQYF.

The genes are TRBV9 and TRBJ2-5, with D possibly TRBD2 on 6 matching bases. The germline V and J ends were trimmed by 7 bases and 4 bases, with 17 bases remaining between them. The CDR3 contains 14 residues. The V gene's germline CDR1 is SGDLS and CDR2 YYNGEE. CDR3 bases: TGTGCCAGCCCCAAAGGCGGGGTCGGAGAGACCCAGTACTTC. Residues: CASPKGGVGETQYF.

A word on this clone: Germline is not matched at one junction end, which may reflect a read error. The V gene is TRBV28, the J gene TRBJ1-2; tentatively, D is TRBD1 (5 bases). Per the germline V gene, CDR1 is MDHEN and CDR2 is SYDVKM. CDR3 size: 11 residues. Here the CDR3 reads CASSFLQGRHF. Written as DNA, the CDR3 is TGTGCCAGCAGTTTTCTGCAGGGTCGACACTTC.

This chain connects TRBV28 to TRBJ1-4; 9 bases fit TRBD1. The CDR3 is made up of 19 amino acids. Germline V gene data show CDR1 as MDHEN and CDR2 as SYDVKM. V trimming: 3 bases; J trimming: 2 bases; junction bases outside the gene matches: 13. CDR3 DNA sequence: TGTGCCAGCAGTTTCCCCGGACAGGGGACGGGTTTGACTAATGAAAAACTGTTTTTT. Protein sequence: CASSFPGQGTGLTNEKLFF.